This T cell receptor (beta chain) was obtained from a study of blood T cell repertoires in COVID-19. Study in general: The samples span acute and convalescent COVID-19 from the United States, Italy and Spain. T cells, B-cell-depleted T cells, or PBMCs provided the cDNA or gDNA that served as material.

Looked up from germline, CDR1 is LNHDA and CDR2 is SQIVND (reference sequence). CDR3 length: 15 amino acids. V shed 7 bases, J shed 6 bases, and the junction held 9 bases outside the gene matches. Seattle patients were enrolled while actively infected and followed longitudinally. As processed by the authors: Amplification of reference gene primers was used by the study to estimate nucleated cell counts. Libraries were prepared by immunoSEQ multiplex PCR; TCRdb keeps only in-frame clonotypes and omits some of them. The V and J calls and clone size come from that table; D and trimming were worked out from the DNA. The data contain about 310,000 clones, 85% to 90% of them seen just once; the ten biggest clones take up about 1%.

The receptor comes from a middle-aged woman with COVID-19, enrolled during active disease. Sequenced material: peripheral blood. This rearrangement joins TRBV19 to TRBJ2-1; 10 nucleotides agree with TRBD2. The CDR3 protein is CASMPLAGVLNEQFF. CDR3 DNA sequence: TGTGCCAGTATGCCCCTAGCGGGGGTTCTCAATGAGCAGTTCTTC.